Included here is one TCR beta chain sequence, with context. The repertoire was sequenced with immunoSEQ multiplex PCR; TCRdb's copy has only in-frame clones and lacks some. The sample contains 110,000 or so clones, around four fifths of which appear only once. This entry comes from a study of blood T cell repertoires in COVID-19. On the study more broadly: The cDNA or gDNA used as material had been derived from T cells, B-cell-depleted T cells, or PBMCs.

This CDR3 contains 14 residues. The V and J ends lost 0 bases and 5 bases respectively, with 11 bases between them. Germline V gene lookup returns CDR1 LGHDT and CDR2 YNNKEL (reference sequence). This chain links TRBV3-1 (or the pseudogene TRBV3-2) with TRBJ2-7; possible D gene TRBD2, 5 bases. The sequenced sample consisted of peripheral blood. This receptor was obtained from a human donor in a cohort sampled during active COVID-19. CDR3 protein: CASSQDMSGNEQYF. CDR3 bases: TGTGCCAGCAGCCAAGATATGTCGGGGAACGAGCAGTACTTC.